What follows are 22 T cell receptor beta chains derived from one specimen sequenced in a study of cytomegalovirus exposure and HLA in healthy donors. Measured with immunoSEQ multiplex PCR; TCRdb has only the in-frame clones, and not every one. The sample consists of 150,000 to 180,000 clones, about 86% of them appearing once. Specimen: PBMCs. Every receptor here comes from a human donor in good health.

The chain carries TRBV27 and TRBJ2-7; a possible D gene is TRBD2 (5 bases). The V gene lost 4 bases and the J gene lost 3 bases, with 10 bases spanning the gap. CDR1 MNHEY and CDR2 SMNVEV come from the germline V gene (reference sequence). The CDR3 has 13 amino acids. The DNA of the CDR3 is TGTGCCAGCAGTTCGAGCGGAAACTACGAGCAGTACTTC. This encodes CASSSSGNYEQYF.

The gene calls are TRBV25-1 and TRBJ2-2; TRBD1 might be the D (6 bases). Trimming removed 3 bases at V and 1 base at J, with 9 bases between. This CDR3 region has 15 residues. The V gene's germline CDR1 is MGHDK and CDR2 SYGVNS. The CDR3 DNA reads TGTGCCAGCAGTGATCCGGGACAGAACACCGGGGAGCTGTTTTTT. Translation: CASSDPGQNTGELFF.

The CDR3 coding sequence is TGTGCCAGCAGCGGAGCCGTTAATGAAAAACTGTTTTTT. It encodes CASSGAVNEKLFF. The V call is TRBV7-2, the J call TRBJ1-4, with D hard to call. The CDR3 spans 13 residues. Trimming shortened V by 5 bases and J by 4 bases, and 8 bases separated the two germline ends. Germline CDR1 SGHTA, CDR2 FQGNSA.

V gene TRBV19 combines with J gene TRBJ2-3; the D gene is possibly TRBD2 (6 bases). The germline gives CDR1 LNHDA, CDR2 SQIVND (reference sequence). V lost 5 bases, J lost 6 bases, and 24 bases lay in between. This CDR3 has 17 amino acids. DNA for the CDR3: TGTGCCAGTAGTGTACGACAGACCGGGACTGCCCTCGATACGCAGTATTTT. Translating it yields CASSVRQTGTALDTQYF.

The chain uses TRBV2 and TRBJ2-3; D uncertain. The CDR3 has 14 amino acids. V was cut by 8 bases and J by 1 base, with 13 bases left in between. Germline V gene lookup returns CDR1 SNHLY and CDR2 FYNNEI. The CDR3 sequence: CASERAVGTDTQYF. For the CDR3, the DNA is TGTGCCAGCGAGCGAGCTGTTGGCACAGATACGCAGTATTTT.

On this clone itself: At one end, the junction sequence differs from germline, possibly due to a read error. The rearrangement uses TRBV27 and TRBJ1-2; TRBD1 is a possible D gene (6 bases). Germline loops: CDR1 MNHEY, CDR2 SMNVEV (reference sequence). The CDR3 spans 16 residues. Here the CDR3 DNA reads TGTGCCAGCAGCTTATCGGCAGGGGCAGAGAGCTATGGCTACACCTTC. This gives the protein CASSLSAGAESYGYTF.

The rearrangement joins TRBV27 to TRBJ2-7; weak D call: TRBD2 (6 bases). The length of the CDR3 is 15 residues. In germline, CDR1 is MNHEY, CDR2 SMNVEV (reference sequence). V gave up 3 bases and J gave up 1 base, with 13 bases separating them. DNA for the CDR3: TGTGCCAGCAGTTTCCGGGAGCTTCCTTCCTACGAGCAGTACTTC. Amino acids: CASSFRELPSYEQYF.

This rearrangement joins TRBV5-1 to TRBJ1-5; 7 positions match TRBD1. V dropped 4 bases and J dropped 0; count of bases not matched to a gene: 16. In germline, CDR1 is SGHRS, CDR2 YFSETQ. The CDR3 contains 19 residues. CDR3 amino acids: CASSLTPGGFGASNQPQHF. The CDR3 nucleotides are TGCGCCAGCAGCCTCACACCAGGGGGTTTCGGGGCTAGCAATCAGCCCCAGCATTTT.

This chain connects TRBV7-2 to TRBJ1-1; no definite D call. The CDR3 runs 15 residues. Germline loops: CDR1 SGHTA, CDR2 FQGNSA. Trimming removed 3 bases at V and 1 base at J, with 12 bases between. This chain's CDR3 is CASSFSRAGNTEAFF. In nucleotides, the CDR3 is TGTGCCAGCAGCTTTTCACGGGCGGGGAACACTGAAGCTTTCTTT.

This clone was recorded a few times. This chain links TRBV5-1 with TRBJ1-4, with 7 bases that match TRBD1. CDR1 is SGHRS and CDR2 is YFSETQ in the germline V gene. The CDR3 has 16 residues. V lost 4 bases and J lost 7; bases outside the gene matches: 13. CDR3 in DNA: TGCGCCAGCAGCCCGGGAGAGACAGGGTGGGGTGAAAAACTGTTTTTT. Protein product: CASSPGETGWGEKLFF.

The chain has TRBV2 and TRBJ2-7; 10 positions match TRBD1. The CDR3 runs to 16 residues. The junction had 7 bases not matched to a gene; V was cut back by 4 bases and J by 1 base. Germline CDR1 is SNHLY and CDR2 is FYNNEI. CDR3 residues: CASSGDRGLESYEQYF. The CDR3 bases are TGTGCCAGCAGTGGGGACAGGGGCCTTGAGTCCTACGAGCAGTACTTC.

This clone was recorded only once. The gene calls are TRBV7-2 and TRBJ1-2; TRBD1 agrees at 7 bases. Germline V lookup: CDR1 SGHTA, CDR2 FQGNSA. CDR3 length: 13 residues. V was pared by 5 bases and J by 4 bases, with 4 bases of the junction left unmatched. CDR3 residues: CASSQRDSYGYTF. In nucleotides, the CDR3 is TGTGCCAGCAGCCAAAGGGACAGCTATGGCTACACCTTC.

This clone appeared a single time. This rearrangement joins TRBV11-2 to TRBJ1-2, with TRBD1 matching 9 bases. Trimming at V came to 5 bases and at J to 8 bases, leaving 12 bases not matched to a gene. CDR3 size: 15 residues. The V gene's germline CDR1 is SGHAT and CDR2 FQNNGV. The DNA of the CDR3 is TGTGCCAGCAGCCCATCCGGGACAGGGTCGAGGGGCTACACCTTC. It encodes CASSPSGTGSRGYTF.

The rearrangement links TRBV18 to TRBJ1-2, with D maybe TRBD1 (6 bases). The CDR3 length is 15 residues. The ends were cut back, 1 base at V and 4 bases at J, with 13 bases in the middle. Germline CDR1 KGHSH, CDR2 LQKENI. CDR3 nucleotide sequence: TGTGCCAGCTCACCACAACCGGACAGTTCCTATGGCTACACCTTC. Translation: CASSPQPDSSYGYTF.

This clone was picked up one time. The chain carries TRBV7-8 and TRBJ2-1, with TRBD2 matching 10 bases. The germline V gene has CDR1 SGHVS and CDR2 FQNEAQ. V lost 5 bases and J lost 3; bases outside the gene matches: 4. The CDR3 runs 15 residues. CDR3 region: CASSQTSGFYNEQFF. The CDR3 bases are TGTGCCAGCAGCCAGACTAGCGGGTTCTACAATGAGCAGTTCTTC.

The V and J genes are TRBV5-5 and TRBJ2-7; 8 bases are a match to TRBD1. V gave up 4 bases and J gave up 2 bases; unmatched junction bases: 8. The CDR3 length is 15 residues. Germline assignment: CDR1 SGHKS and CDR2 YYEKEE (reference sequence). The CDR3 protein is CASSPDRGTTYEQYF. CDR3 bases: TGTGCCAGCAGCCCCGACAGGGGAACTACCTACGAGCAGTACTTC. The whole variable domain, filled in from reference TRBV5-5 and TRBJ2-7, reads DAGVTQSPTHLIKTRGQQVTLRCSPISGHKSVSWYQQVLGQGPQFIFQYYEKEERGRGNFPDRFSARQFPNYSSELNVNALLLGDSALYLCASSPDRGTTYEQYFGPGTRLTVT.

A note on this clone: The same CDR3 can be traced to other DNA sequences in this sample. V and J are TRBV11-2 and TRBJ2-1; D unclear. Per the germline V gene, CDR1 is SGHAT and CDR2 is FQNNGV. V dropped 0 bases and J dropped 5 bases, with 5 bases sitting between them. This CDR3 is built from 13 residues. CDR3 DNA sequence: TGTGCCAGCAGCTTAGATAGAGACAATGAGCAGTTCTTC. This encodes CASSLDRDNEQFF.

The chain carries TRBV2 and TRBJ2-3; TRBD2 agrees at 16 bases. Trimming at V came to 6 bases and at J to 1 base, leaving 10 bases not matched to a gene. The length of the CDR3 is 19 residues. Germline V gene lookup returns CDR1 SNHLY and CDR2 FYNNEI. DNA of the CDR3: TGTGCCAGCAGAGTACCGGGACTAGCGGGAGGGCGGGGCACAGATACGCAGTATTTT. Amino acids: CASRVPGLAGGRGTDTQYF.

The chain recombines TRBV10-3 with TRBJ2-7, with TRBD1 matching over 10 bases. CDR1 is ENHRY, CDR2 SYGVKD, per germline. The CDR3 runs 16 residues. The V segment lost 5 bases and the J segment 3 bases; nucleotides outside the gene matches: 10. CDR3 DNA: TGTGCCATCAGTCTGGGACAGGGGCTCGGTGTCTACGAGCAGTACTTC. Protein: CAISLGQGLGVYEQYF.

V and J are TRBV7-9 and TRBJ1-2; D perhaps matches TRBD1 (6 bases). Trimming removed 0 bases from V and 5 bases from J, with 13 bases in between. The V gene's germline CDR1 is SEHNR and CDR2 FQNEAQ (reference sequence). This CDR3 has 15 residues. The CDR3 loop reads CASSLAMTGSYGYTF. The CDR3 nucleotides read TGTGCCAGCAGCTTAGCTATGACAGGTTCTTATGGCTACACCTTC.

The chain uses TRBV7-2 and TRBJ1-1; 7 bases fit TRBD1. The CDR3 has 15 residues. The V and J ends lost 0 bases and 3 bases, in that order; junction bases with no gene match: 4. Germline CDR1 reads SGHTA; CDR2 reads FQGNSA. CDR3 protein: CASSLAGTDYTEAFF. CDR3 nucleotides: TGTGCCAGCAGCTTAGCCGGGACAGATTACACTGAAGCTTTCTTT.

The rearrangement uses TRBV30 and TRBJ2-7, with 7 bases aligning to TRBD2. CDR1 and CDR2 (germline): GTSNPN, SVGIG (reference sequence). This CDR3 contains 12 residues. The V segment lost 4 bases and the J segment 6 bases; nucleotides outside the gene matches: 6. CDR3 loop: CAWTSGIGEQYF. The CDR3 coding sequence is TGTGCCTGGACTAGCGGAATTGGCGAGCAGTACTTC.